Sequencing of this TCR beta chain was carried out in a study of blood T cells in healthy people across ages. CDR3 size: 18 residues. V lost 3 bases to trimming and J lost 6 bases; unmatched junction nucleotides: 15. Donors were systemically healthy Caucasian individuals from Russia aged 6 to 90 years. This clonotype has a handful of counts. Through a sample-barcoded 5' primer and a J-beta primer mix, a second PCR was run for about 6 to 12 cycles. TCRdb reprocessed the 5' RACE reads via MiXCR and lists one record per CDR3 protein. The sample gives more than 650,000 distinct CDR3 sequences, approximately 55% of which show up once; roughly 40% is in the top ten.

The material sequenced was blood. This TCR was sampled from a man older than 75 in good health. The genes are TRBV12-3 or TRBV12-4 and TRBJ2-1, with 9 nucleotides matching TRBD2. CDR3 bases: TGTGCCAGCAGTTTGTCGGGTAGCGGGAGTACCAACCGCAATGAGCAGTTCTTC. Translation gives CASSLSGSGSTNRNEQFF.